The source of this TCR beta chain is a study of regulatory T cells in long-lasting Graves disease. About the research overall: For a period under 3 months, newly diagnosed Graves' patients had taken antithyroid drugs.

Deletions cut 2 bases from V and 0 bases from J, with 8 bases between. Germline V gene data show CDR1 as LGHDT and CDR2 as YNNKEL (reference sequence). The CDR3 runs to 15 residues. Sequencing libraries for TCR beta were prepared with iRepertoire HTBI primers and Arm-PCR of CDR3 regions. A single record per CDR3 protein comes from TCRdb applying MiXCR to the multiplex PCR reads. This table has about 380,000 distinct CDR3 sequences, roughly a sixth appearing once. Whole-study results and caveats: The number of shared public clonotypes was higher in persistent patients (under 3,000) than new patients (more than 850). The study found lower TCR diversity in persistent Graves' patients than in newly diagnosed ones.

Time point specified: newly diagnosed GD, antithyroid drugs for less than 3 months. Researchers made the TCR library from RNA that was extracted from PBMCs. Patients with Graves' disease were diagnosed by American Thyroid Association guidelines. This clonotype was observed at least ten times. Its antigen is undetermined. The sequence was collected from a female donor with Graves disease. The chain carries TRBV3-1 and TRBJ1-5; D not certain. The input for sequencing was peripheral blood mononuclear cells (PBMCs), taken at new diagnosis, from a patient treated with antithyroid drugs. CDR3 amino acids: CASSQFGPSNQPQHF. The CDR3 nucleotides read TGTGCCAGCAGCCAATTTGGACCTAGCAATCAGCCCCAGCATTTT.